The clone carrying this T cell receptor beta chain appeared a single time. Its antigen is not identified. Clones were read by immunoSEQ multiplex PCR, and TCRdb kept only the in-frame ones, dropping some. This sample has over 60,000 clones, with 89% found just once. The sample belongs to a study of graft-versus-host responses after intestinal transplantation. Overall study findings and caveats: Investigators detected GvH clones in recipient marrow, with some emerging earlier in ileum or blood.

Graft specimens yielded both intraepithelial and lamina propria lymphocytes. CDR1 and CDR2 from the germline V gene are MGHRA and YSYEKL. V gave up 3 bases and J gave up 2 bases, with 17 bases separating them. The CDR3 runs 17 residues. The sequenced sample was ileum tissue, obtained around 350 days after transplant. This chain connects TRBV4-1 to TRBJ1-5; no firm D call. The sequence was collected from a human patient who received an intestinal transplant, so some T cells may come from the graft donor. The CDR3 is CASSHQDFGIGNQPQHF. Here the CDR3 DNA reads TGCGCCAGCAGCCATCAAGATTTCGGGATTGGCAATCAGCCCCAGCATTTT.